Listed here is a single T cell receptor beta chain. Antigen unknown. The CDR3 runs to 11 residues. Germline CDR1 MNHEY, CDR2 SVGAGI. Deletions cut 2 bases from V and 11 bases from J, with 8 bases between. This sample was taken from a study of cytomegalovirus exposure and HLA in healthy donors. Study-wide background: A previous analysis identified about 110 million unique TCR beta sequences derived from roughly 180 million T cells.

The study, taken as a whole, reports: A highly shared variant cluster was judged a likely technical artifact. An Asian-associated ancestry cluster reportedly showed fewer N-insertions than the approximately 620-donor mean in a later analysis.

Vbeta (60) and Jbeta (13) primers were used in the PCR. Repertoires were generated with immunoSEQ multiplex PCR, while TCRdb's copy carries only in-frame clones and drops some. The ten top clones account for roughly 3.8%, within a sample of tens of thousands of clones. The chain is built from TRBV6-5 and TRBJ2-3; D might be TRBD2 (6 bases). The source is a female donor in good health and CMV-seropositive. Sequenced: PBMCs. DNA for the CDR3: TGTGCCAGCAGTTACAGCGGGCTGCAGTATTTT. Translated, it gives CASSYSGLQYF.